This T cell receptor (beta chain) was captured by sequencing in a study of molecular identifiers for immune sequencing clone quantification. Study-level findings and limits: Roughly 950,000 naive cells reportedly did not prevent detection of spiked Jurkat TCR RNA from one cell.

This clonotype was seen at least ten times. As yet, its antigen is unknown. Germline CDR1 SEHNR, CDR2 FQNEAQ (reference sequence). This CDR3 is built from 12 residues. TCRdb re-derived calls from the PCR reads in MiXCR, one entry per CDR3 protein. The data show roughly 630,000 distinct CDR3 sequences, over 25% seen once. V and J are TRBV7-9 and TRBJ1-1; D might be TRBD1 (6 bases). The receptor comes from a human donor in good health. Some libraries in this study had Jurkat cell RNA spiked in. Material: naive CD8+ T cells from blood, with Jurkat cell RNA spiked in. Subset reported: FACS-sorted CD8+CD4-CCR7+CD45RA+ naive T cells. CDR3 residues: CASGVTSSEAFF. CDR3 bases: TGTGCGTCAGGGGTAACGAGTTCTGAAGCTTTCTTT.